This T cell receptor beta chain is drawn from a study of blood T cell repertoires in COVID-19. Across the whole study: Samples taken during acute and convalescent COVID-19 were collected in the United States, Italy and Spain. T cells, B-cell-depleted T cells, or PBMCs supplied cDNA or gDNA.

V lost 12 bases, J lost 5 bases, and 9 bases stayed unmatched. The CDR3 length is 14 residues. Per the germline V gene, CDR1 is KGHDR and CDR2 is SFDVKD. Authors' data handling: Reference gene primer amplification gave estimated nucleated cell counts. Here immunoSEQ multiplex PCR was the method, and the copy in TCRdb shows in-frame clones only, minus some. Clonal size and the V and J genes are those of that table, whereas D and trimming came from the DNA. The data show around 99,000 clones, with approximately 80% seen just once and 4.3% held by the top ten. The chain joins TRBV24-1 to TRBJ2-1; TRBD1 agrees at 10 bases. Sequencing input: peripheral blood. This TCR came from a man in his 70s with acute or convalescent COVID-19. DNA for the CDR3: TGTGCCGACCAGATAGGGACAGGGGACAATGAGCAGTTCTTC. It yields the protein CADQIGTGDNEQFF.